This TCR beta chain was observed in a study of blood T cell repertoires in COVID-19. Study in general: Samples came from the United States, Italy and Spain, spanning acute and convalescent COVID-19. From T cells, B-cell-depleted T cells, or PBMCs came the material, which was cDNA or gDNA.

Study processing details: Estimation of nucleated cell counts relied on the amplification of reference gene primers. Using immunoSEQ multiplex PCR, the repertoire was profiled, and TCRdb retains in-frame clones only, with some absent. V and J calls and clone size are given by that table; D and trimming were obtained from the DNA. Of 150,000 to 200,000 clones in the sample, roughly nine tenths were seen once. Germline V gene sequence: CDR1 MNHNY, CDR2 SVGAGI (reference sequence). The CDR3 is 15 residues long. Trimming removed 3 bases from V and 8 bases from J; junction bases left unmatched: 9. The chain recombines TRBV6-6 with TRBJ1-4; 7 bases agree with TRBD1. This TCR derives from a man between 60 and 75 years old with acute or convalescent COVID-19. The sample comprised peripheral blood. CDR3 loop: CASSYPSQGEEKLFF. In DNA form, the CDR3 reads TGTGCCAGCAGTTATCCATCCCAGGGGGAAGAAAAACTGTTTTTT.